This TCR beta chain was documented in a study of blood T cell repertoires in COVID-19. Study context: Samples came from the United States, Italy and Spain, spanning acute and convalescent COVID-19. Nucleic acid was either cDNA or gDNA, and it came from T cells, B-cell-depleted T cells, or PBMCs.

The V gene's germline CDR1 is SGHAT and CDR2 FQNNGV. The CDR3 spans 14 residues. V lost 5 bases, J lost 0 bases, and 11 bases lay in between. As handled by the study authors: Amplifying reference gene primers gave estimates of nucleated cell counts. TCRdb keeps only in-frame clones here, not all; method: immunoSEQ multiplex PCR. V and J calls and clone size come straight from that table; D and trimming were deduced from the DNA. This table has about 330,000 clones, roughly 86% appearing once. Those enrolled in Seattle joined during active infection and were followed longitudinally afterward. The chain employs TRBV11-2 and TRBJ2-7; perhaps TRBD1 as D (6 bases). The receptor comes from a man aged 30 to 39 with COVID-19, enrolled during active disease. Sequenced input: peripheral blood. CDR3: CASSPDSFSYEQYF. In DNA form, the CDR3 reads TGTGCCAGCAGCCCGGACAGTTTCTCCTACGAGCAGTACTTC.